This T cell receptor beta chain was sequenced during a study of blood T cell repertoires in COVID-19. In the authors' methods: Estimation of nucleated cell counts relied on the amplification of reference gene primers. Assay: immunoSEQ multiplex PCR; the TCRdb copy retains only in-frame clones and omits some. V and J calls and clone size are copied from that table; D and trimming were computed from the DNA. The table records roughly 100,000 clones, approximately 87% of them present only once. The receptor was derived from a human donor in a cohort sampled during active COVID-19. Input material: peripheral blood.

CDR3: CASSQDWPGGTEAFF. CDR3 sequence (DNA): TGTGCCAGCAGCCAAGATTGGCCCGGGGGGACTGAAGCTTTCTTT. The chain uses TRBV4-2 and TRBJ1-1; D is possibly TRBD1 (5 bases). Trimming removed 0 bases from V and 5 bases from J, with 13 bases in between. The germline V gene has CDR1 LGHNA and CDR2 YNFKEQ. The CDR3 spans 15 residues.